These 28 T cell receptor beta chains originate from one sample sequenced in a study of blood T cell repertoires in COVID-19. Libraries were prepared by immunoSEQ multiplex PCR; TCRdb keeps only in-frame clonotypes and omits some of them. The sample includes hundreds of thousands of clones, over 75% of them seen just once. The sample comprised PBMCs or T cells enriched from blood (not recorded which). These receptors were taken from a woman aged 25 to 45 who had recovered from COVID-19.

The chain carries TRBV2 and TRBJ1-6, with TRBD1 as a possible D gene (5 bases). Looked up from germline, CDR1 is SNHLY and CDR2 is FYNNEI. The V and J ends lost 4 bases and 9 bases respectively, with 13 bases between them. This CDR3 spans 14 amino acids. The CDR3 protein is CASSVEGGGSPLHF. The CDR3 DNA reads as TGTGCCAGCAGTGTGGAGGGTGGGGGTTCACCCCTCCACTTT. Filled out from reference TRBV2 and TRBJ1-6, the complete variable domain reads EPEVTQTPSHQVTQMGQEVILRCVPISNHLYFYWYRQILGQKVEFLVSFYNNEISEKSEIFDDQFSVERPDGSNFTLKIRSTKLEDSAMYFCASSVEGGGSPLHFGNGTRLTVT.

The count of this clone is one. This sequence joins TRBV9 and TRBJ2-7; 9 bases line up with TRBD1. Germline values: CDR1 SGDLS, CDR2 YYNGEE. CDR3 length equals 14 residues. Unmatched junction bases numbered 6, after V lost 2 bases and J lost 6 bases. CDR3 DNA sequence: TGTGCCAGCAGCGTGGGGGACAGGGCAGGCGAGCAGTACTTC. It codes for CASSVGDRAGEQYF.

In this sample, this clone turned up once. The V call is TRBV7-8, the J call TRBJ1-1; 7 bases are shared with TRBD1. The CDR3 length is 15 residues. Germline CDR1 and CDR2: SGHVS and FQNEAQ. V trimming: 6 bases; J trimming: 4 bases; junction bases outside the gene matches: 11. CDR3 DNA: TGTGCCAGCAGGGCTGACAGGGTAACGGGCACTGAAGCTTTCTTT. It encodes CASRADRVTGTEAFF.

The V and J genes are TRBV9 and TRBJ1-1, with 11 bases lining up with TRBD1. Per the germline V gene, CDR1 is SGDLS and CDR2 is YYNGEE. Unmatched junction bases numbered 8, after V lost 3 bases and J lost 1 base. The CDR3 sequence is 17 residues long. The DNA for the CDR3 is TGTGCCAGCAGCGCCCGAGGGACAGGGGGTGCGAACACTGAAGCTTTCTTT. Protein sequence: CASSARGTGGANTEAFF.

This chain joins TRBV28 and TRBJ1-6; D uncertain. The V gene's germline CDR1 is MDHEN and CDR2 SYDVKM. The CDR3 spans 16 residues. Trimming pared 2 bases from V and 0 bases from J, leaving 8 bases between. The DNA of the CDR3 is TGTGCCAGCAGTTTACACCCCAGCTCCTATAATTCACCCCTCCACTTT. This encodes CASSLHPSSYNSPLHF.

The J gene is TRBJ2-1, the V gene TRBV7-3; 7 nucleotides line up with TRBD1. This CDR3 contains 16 residues. V shed 6 bases, J shed 5 bases, and the junction held 13 bases outside the gene matches. Germline CDR1 SGHTA, CDR2 FQGTGA. The CDR3 nucleotides are TGTGCCAGCAGACCCCATACTTGGACAGGAGACAATGAGCAGTTCTTC. Amino acids: CASRPHTWTGDNEQFF.

This chain joins TRBV7-2 and TRBJ2-5; D gene uncertain. The CDR3 is made up of 13 amino acids. Germline V lookup: CDR1 SGHTA, CDR2 FQGNSA. V lost 2 bases to trimming and J lost 2 bases, with 6 bases between them. The CDR3 DNA is TGTGCCAGCAGCTTAACAGAACAAGAGACCCAGTACTTC. Residues: CASSLTEQETQYF. Complete variable domain (other parts from reference TRBV7-2 and TRBJ2-5): GAGVSQSPSNKVTEKGKDVELRCDPISGHTALYWYRQSLGQGLEFLIYFQGNSAPDKSGLPSDRFSAERTGGSVSTLTIQRTQQEDSAVYLCASSLTEQETQYFGPGTRLLVL.

This sequence joins TRBV9 and TRBJ1-2; 9 bases fit TRBD1. V was pared by 0 bases and J by 6 bases, with 9 bases of the junction left unmatched. The CDR3 is 16 amino acids. Germline V CDR1 and CDR2: SGDLS, YYNGEE. The CDR3 here is CASSVGAGTGSDGYTF. The CDR3 DNA reads as TGTGCCAGCAGCGTAGGCGCCGGGACAGGGAGCGATGGCTACACCTTC. Variable domain in full (rest from reference TRBV9 and TRBJ1-2): DSGVTQTPKHLITATGQRVTLRCSPRSGDLSVYWYQQSLDQGLQFLIQYYNGEERAKGNILERFSAQQFPDLHSELNLSSLELGDSALYFCASSVGAGTGSDGYTFGSGTRLTVV.

V usage is TRBV30 and J usage is TRBJ2-7, with D perhaps matching TRBD1 or TRBD2 (5 bases each). There are 11 residues in the CDR3. The V end was cut by 5 bases, the J end by 6 bases, with 11 bases between. In germline, CDR1 is GTSNPN, CDR2 SVGIG (reference sequence). The CDR3 DNA is TGTGCCTGGGGGACCACAGGCGAGCAGTACTTC. Translation: CAWGTTGEQYF.

The rearrangement links TRBV11-3 to TRBJ1-5, with 7 positions matching TRBD1. J lost 2 bases, V lost 5 bases, and 6 bases had no gene match. The CDR3 loop spans 15 amino acids. Germline loops: CDR1 SGHNT, CDR2 YENEEA. The DNA of the CDR3 is TGTGCCAGCAGCCCAGGAGGGGGCCGCAATCAGCCCCAGCATTTT. Its translation: CASSPGGGRNQPQHF.

The chain combines TRBV28 with TRBJ2-1; 8 bases are a match to TRBD2. The length of the CDR3 is 15 residues. Unmatched junction bases numbered 11, after V lost 4 bases and J lost 9 bases. In germline, CDR1 is MDHEN, CDR2 SYDVKM. The CDR3 nucleotides are TGTGCCAGCAGTTCATTCGCGGGGGGTGGTGGTGAGCAGTTCTTC. Protein product: CASSSFAGGGGEQFF.

The V and J genes are TRBV4-1 and TRBJ2-1; D is perhaps TRBD1 (6 bases). The germline V and J ends were trimmed by 8 bases and 3 bases, with 14 bases remaining between them. This CDR3 is built from 14 residues. Per germline, CDR1 MGHRA and CDR2 YSYEKL. CDR3 in amino acids: CASGQRPGYNEQFF. CDR3 DNA: TGCGCCAGCGGACAGCGCCCGGGCTACAATGAGCAGTTCTTC.

V gene TRBV27 combines with J gene TRBJ2-7; 10 nucleotides align to TRBD1. Germline V gives CDR1 MNHEY, CDR2 SMNVEV (reference sequence). The trim removed 2 bases at V and 0 bases at J, leaving 4 bases unmatched. This CDR3 has 16 residues. CDR3 nucleotide sequence: TGTGCCAGCAGTTTAATTGGGACAGGGGTCTCCTACGAGCAGTACTTC. The encoded protein is CASSLIGTGVSYEQYF.

The chain uses TRBV29-1 and TRBJ1-1; D not resolved. Looked up from germline, CDR1 is SQVTM and CDR2 is ANQGSEA. This CDR3 contains 14 residues. With 7 bases removed from V and 0 bases from J, the gap between germline ends came to 15 bases. The DNA of the CDR3 is TGCAGCGCCGGAACCGGAGGGTTGAACACTGAAGCTTTCTTT. Amino acid sequence: CSAGTGGLNTEAFF. Full variable domain (rest looked up from reference TRBV29-1 and TRBJ1-1): SAVISQKPSRDICQRGTSLTIQCQVDSQVTMMFWYRQQPGQSLTLIATANQGSEATYESGFVIDKFPISRPNLTFSTLTVSNMSPEDSSIYLCSAGTGGLNTEAFFGQGTRLTVV.

The V gene is TRBV6-5, the J gene TRBJ1-2; D call uncertain. Trimming removed 7 bases from V and 5 bases from J, with 8 bases in between. Germline CDR1 reads MNHEY; CDR2 reads SVGAGI. This CDR3 region has 11 residues. CDR3 coding DNA: TGTGCCAGCACGTCGGGATATGGCTACACCTTC. This codes for CASTSGYGYTF.

This clone was detected once. The chain carries TRBV6-5 and TRBJ1-1, with D tentatively TRBD1 (5 bases). CDR3 length equals 14 residues. CDR1 is MNHEY and CDR2 is SVGAGI in the germline V gene. V was pared by 7 bases and J by 1 base, with 13 bases between. In nucleotides, the CDR3 is TGTGCCAGCACCCTGGGACTTGGGAACACTGAAGCTTTCTTT. Translating it yields CASTLGLGNTEAFF.

The V call is TRBV12-3 or TRBV12-4, the J call TRBJ2-7; 7 bases fit TRBD1. V shed 6 bases and J 6 bases; nucleotides not matched to a gene: 8. This CDR3 comprises 13 residues. CDR3 residues: CASRTGQGSEQYF. CDR3 in DNA: TGTGCCAGCAGGACAGGGCAGGGTAGCGAGCAGTACTTC.

The chain has TRBV6-5 and TRBJ2-7; possible D gene TRBD1, 6 bases. CDR1 and CDR2 from the germline V gene are MNHEY and SVGAGI. The V end lost 6 bases, the J end lost 4 bases, and 10 bases lay between the germline ends. The CDR3 consists of 12 residues. Here the CDR3 reads CASRKDSYEQYF. The CDR3, as DNA: TGTGCCAGCAGAAAGGACAGTTACGAGCAGTACTTC.

The rearrangement joins TRBV7-2 to TRBJ2-5; D is perhaps TRBD1 (6 bases). Germline V lookup: CDR1 SGHTA, CDR2 FQGNSA. The CDR3 has 15 amino acids. The V and J ends lost 1 base and 4 bases respectively, with 13 bases between them. The CDR3 loop reads CASSLVRGFSETQYF. The CDR3 DNA sequence: TGTGCCAGCAGCTTAGTGAGGGGGTTCTCAGAGACCCAGTACTTC.

V gene TRBV6-5 combines with J gene TRBJ1-3, with 10 bases lining up with TRBD1. Trimming cost V 0 bases and J 8 bases; bases outside gene matches: 1. The germline V gene encodes CDR1 MNHEY and CDR2 SVGAGI. The CDR3 runs 14 residues. The chain's CDR3 is CASSYSGTGDTIYF. CDR3 DNA: TGTGCCAGCAGTTACTCCGGGACAGGGGACACCATATATTTT.

The rearrangement links TRBV5-4 to TRBJ1-5; maybe TRBD1 (5 bases). Germline V gene lookup returns CDR1 SGHNT and CDR2 YYREEE (reference sequence). The CDR3 covers 14 residues. Trimming stripped 4 bases from V and 3 bases from J, with 11 bases between. The CDR3 is CASSRTGTNQPQHF. The CDR3 DNA is TGTGCCAGCAGCCGAACAGGCACCAATCAGCCCCAGCATTTT.

This chain joins TRBV27 and TRBJ2-5; 12 bases fit TRBD1. V shed 3 bases, J shed 2 bases, and the junction held 10 bases outside the gene matches. The CDR3 totals 18 residues. Germline V gene data show CDR1 as MNHEY and CDR2 as SMNVEV (reference sequence). DNA for the CDR3: TGTGCCAGCAGTTTTATGAGGGACAGGGGGCACCTACAAGAGACCCAGTACTTC. This sequence encodes CASSFMRDRGHLQETQYF.

The genes are TRBV7-3 and TRBJ2-1; TRBD2 aligns across 11 bases. Germline values: CDR1 SGHTA, CDR2 FQGTGA. CDR3 length equals 16 residues. V lost 1 base, J lost 9 bases, and 8 bases stayed unmatched. The DNA for the CDR3 is TGTGCCAGCAGCTTAAGACTAGCGGGACCGCCGAGTGAGCAGTTCTTC. Translation gives CASSLRLAGPPSEQFF.

This chain uses TRBV29-1 with TRBJ2-5, with no clear D. Germline CDR1 is SQVTM and CDR2 is ANQGSEA. The CDR3 consists of 11 residues. V gave up 7 bases and J gave up 6 bases, with 12 bases separating them. Written as DNA, the CDR3 is TGCAGCGCACAAGTCCCCCAGACCCAGTACTTC. It encodes CSAQVPQTQYF.

The chain has TRBV5-4 and TRBJ2-7, with TRBD2 matching over 9 bases. CDR3 length: 16 amino acids. Germline assignment: CDR1 SGHNT and CDR2 YYREEE (reference sequence). V shed 2 bases, J shed 3 bases, and the junction held 9 bases outside the gene matches. The CDR3 region is CASSFEGLASNYEQYF. The CDR3 DNA reads TGTGCCAGCAGCTTTGAAGGACTAGCGAGCAACTACGAGCAGTACTTC.

The J gene is TRBJ2-1, the V gene TRBV19; TRBD1 might be the D (6 bases). CDR1 is LNHDA and CDR2 is SQIVND in the germline V gene (reference sequence). V gave up 6 bases and J gave up 7 bases, with 22 bases separating them. CDR3 length: 16 residues. The chain's CDR3 is CASSPGVQGTLNEQFF. Here the CDR3 DNA reads TGTGCCAGTAGCCCCGGGGTCCAGGGGACCCTTAATGAGCAGTTCTTC.

The rearrangement joins TRBV28 to TRBJ2-2; TRBD2 matches 11 bases. The germline gives CDR1 MDHEN, CDR2 SYDVKM. V shed 3 bases, J shed 3 bases, and the junction held 9 bases outside the gene matches. This CDR3 has 18 residues. In DNA, the CDR3 is TGTGCCAGCAGTTTCCTGGGACTAGCGGAGGGGTACACCGGGGAGCTGTTTTTT. It specifies CASSFLGLAEGYTGELFF.

This rearrangement joins TRBV10-3 to TRBJ2-3, with TRBD1 identical over 10 bases. Germline lookup yields CDR1 ENHRY and CDR2 SYGVKD. V lost 4 bases and J lost 4; bases outside the gene matches: 5. This CDR3 is built from 15 residues. The CDR3 sequence: CAISGGQGRADTQYF. DNA for the CDR3: TGTGCCATCAGTGGGGGACAGGGGAGGGCAGATACGCAGTATTTT.